A selection of T cell receptor beta chains follows, all from one sample in a study of blood T cell repertoires in COVID-19. The protocol was immunoSEQ multiplex PCR, while the TCRdb copy is restricted to in-frame clones and leaves out a portion. The table lists some 170,000 clones, roughly 84% of them singletons. Sequencing was performed on peripheral blood. These receptors were obtained from a man in his forties or fifties with acute or convalescent COVID-19. The CDR3 runs from the conserved cysteine through the conserved F or W. A D gene is named only where the DNA matches it firmly.

d_call v_call cdr3_aa
NA TRBV19 CASTPIAGQETQYF
NA TRBV19 CASSIGSRGGNNEQFF
NA TRBV11-2 CASSLGLPDTQYF
TRBD1 TRBV19 CASSTRQGRNTEAFF
TRBD1 TRBV28 CASSLDRGDEKLFF
TRBD1 TRBV19 CASSIHGTGGGRSPLHF
NA TRBV2 CASTPGGYQPQHF
TRBD1 TRBV19 CASSMERGRPQHF
NA TRBV20-1 CSARDGETQYF
TRBD2 TRBV19 CASSHSGGVYEQFF
NA TRBV30 CAWSVQGGVNNSPLHF
NA TRBV19 CASSIDLRGELFF
NA TRBV7-2 CASSGHMNTEAFF
NA TRBV6-5 CASSRTPRGYGYTF
NA TRBV4-1 CASSQDQRANNEQFF
NA TRBV2 CASSEIVAFF
NA TRBV4-2 CASSQEKRPGESPLHF
NA TRBV5-6 CASSFKNQGNTEAFF
NA TRBV9 CASSPSLRPGANEQYF
NA TRBV29-1 CSPQGLDNEQYF
NA TRBV19 CASSMRAFGHEQFF
NA TRBV7-2 CASSLGLIADEQFF
NA TRBV12-3/TRBV12-4 CASSNGAEAFF
NA TRBV2 CASSSQPYSNQPQHF
NA TRBV2 CASRGAYLDTQYF
TRBD1 TRBV2 CASSDDRDGYTF
NA TRBV11-2 CASSARAHEQYF
NA TRBV27 CASSFPGANEKLFF
NA TRBV3-1/TRBV3-2 CASSQLNSNSPLHF